Listed here are 10 T cell receptor beta chains from one sample, sequenced in a study of blood T cell repertoires in COVID-19 (dated by TCRdb to the early 2020s). Library construction relied on the immunoSEQ multiplex PCR assay. The source is immuneACCESS, and TCRdb retained only in-frame sequences with V and J called. Part of the clones is not carried over; for the studies checked, unresolved V genes explain less than half of this, and the remainder is unexplained. Counted in this sample were 150,000 or so clones; around 74% of them appeared once. The top ten clones comprise roughly 8% of the sample. The sequenced sample was peripheral blood. These TCRs come from a woman aged 55-70 years with COVID-19, enrolled during active disease.

The chain links TRBV6-2 or TRBV6-3 to TRBJ1-1; tentatively, D is TRBD1 (6 bases). The V gene lost 2 bases and the J gene lost 1 base, with 14 bases spanning the gap. The CDR3 consists of 16 residues. CDR1 and CDR2 (germline): MNHEY, SVGEGT. CDR3 nucleotide sequence: TGTGCCAGCAGTTACCAGGGGATGATCCGGAACACTGAAGCTTTCTTT. Protein product: CASSYQGMIRNTEAFF.

This chain connects TRBV4-1 to TRBJ1-3, with D unresolved. Germline CDR1 reads MGHRA; CDR2 reads YSYEKL. This CDR3 contains 12 residues. The ends were cut back, 1 base at V and 15 bases at J, with 13 bases in the middle. CDR3 DNA: TGCGCCAGCAGCCAAGTAATGGGAGTTGAATATTTT. Its translation: CASSQVMGVEYF.

V is TRBV19 and J is TRBJ2-3, with 9 bases identical to TRBD2. CDR1 and CDR2 (germline): LNHDA, SQIVND (reference sequence). CDR3 size: 15 residues. Unmatched junction bases numbered 5, after V lost 4 bases and J lost 3 bases. In nucleotides, the CDR3 is TGTGCCAGTAGTAGGGGGACTAGCTGGACAGATACGCAGTATTTT. Translating it yields CASSRGTSWTDTQYF.

CDR3 amino acids: CASRSGRTSEQYF. DNA for the CDR3: TGTGCCAGCAGGAGCGGGAGGACCTCCGAGCAGTACTTC. The chain uses TRBV27 and TRBJ2-7; the match to TRBD2 covers 9 bases. V dropped 6 bases and J dropped 6; count of bases not matched to a gene: 6. Germline V lookup: CDR1 MNHEY, CDR2 SMNVEV (reference sequence). The CDR3 length is 13 residues.

V and J are TRBV19 and TRBJ2-1, with 7 bases aligning to TRBD1. The CDR3 is 16 residues long. V gave up 5 bases and J gave up 4 bases; unmatched junction bases: 11. Germline loops: CDR1 LNHDA, CDR2 SQIVND (reference sequence). This chain's CDR3 is CASSPKTGFLYNEQFF. In nucleotides, the CDR3 is TGTGCCAGTAGTCCCAAGACAGGGTTTTTGTACAATGAGCAGTTCTTC. The whole variable domain, filled in from reference TRBV19 and TRBJ2-1, reads DGGITQSPKYLFRKEGQNVTLSCEQNLNHDAMYWYRQDPGQGLRLIYYSQIVNDFQKGDIAEGYSVSREKKESFPLTVTSAQKNPTAFYLCASSPKTGFLYNEQFFGPGTRLTVL.

V is TRBV5-6 and J is TRBJ2-1; 10 bases line up with TRBD2. CDR1 and CDR2 from the germline V gene are SGHDT and YYEEEE. The ends lost 0 bases at V and 7 bases at J; junction bases unmatched: 10. The CDR3 is made up of 17 amino acids. The CDR3 DNA sequence: TGTGCCAGCAGCTTGGAGTTCACTAGCGGGGTGGGGAATGAGCAGTTCTTC. Its protein product is CASSLEFTSGVGNEQFF.

The genes are TRBV6-1 and TRBJ1-5, with 7 bases matching TRBD1. CDR1 is MNHNS and CDR2 is SASEGT in the germline V gene. V was pared by 3 bases and J by 2 bases, with 7 bases of the junction left unmatched. CDR3 length: 16 amino acids. CDR3 DNA sequence: TGTGCCAGCAGTGACAACAGGGGAGTGGGCAATCAGCCCCAGCATTTT. It codes for CASSDNRGVGNQPQHF.

The CDR3 DNA is TGTGCCAGCAGACTTGACACGGGGGACACCGGGGAGCTGTTTTTT. Amino acids: CASRLDTGDTGELFF. This chain uses TRBV5-6 with TRBJ2-2, with a possible D match to TRBD2 (6 bases). The CDR3 spans 15 residues. Germline V CDR1 and CDR2: SGHDT, YYEEEE. The V end lost 5 bases, the J end lost 3 bases, and 14 bases lay between the germline ends.

The sample holds many counts of this clone. This CDR3 reads CASRLGTNSYNEQFF. The CDR3 nucleotides are TGTGCCAGCAGACTCGGGACTAACTCCTACAATGAGCAGTTCTTC. The chain has TRBV7-2 and TRBJ2-1, with 7 bases lining up with TRBD2. The CDR3 is made up of 15 amino acids. Germline CDR1 is SGHTA and CDR2 is FQGNSA. The ends lost 6 bases at V and 0 bases at J; junction bases unmatched: 5. Full variable domain (rest looked up from reference TRBV7-2 and TRBJ2-1): GAGVSQSPSNKVTEKGKDVELRCDPISGHTALYWYRQSLGQGLEFLIYFQGNSAPDKSGLPSDRFSAERTGGSVSTLTIQRTQQEDSAVYLCASRLGTNSYNEQFFGPGTRLTVL.

The gene calls are TRBV30 and TRBJ1-2; TRBD1 matches at 9 bases. Germline V gene sequence: CDR1 GTSNPN, CDR2 SVGIG (reference sequence). Trimming took 7 bases from V and 5 from J; bases not matched to a gene: 11. This CDR3 has 14 residues. In DNA form, the CDR3 reads TGTGCCTCATACAGGGGGCGCATTTCGTATGGCTACACCTTC. Translated, it gives CASYRGRISYGYTF.